The 27 T cell receptor beta chains listed next were all sequenced from one sample in a study of T cell responses to AZD1222 COVID-19 vaccine. TCRdb's table, derived via immunoSEQ multiplex PCR, lists solely in-frame clones and lacks some. This sample has approximately 130,000 clones, with approximately 85% found just once. The specimen was peripheral blood, collected 28 days after the second AZD1222 dose. The receptors derive from an adult who received the AZD1222 COVID-19 vaccine.

The J gene is TRBJ1-4, the V gene TRBV19, with D perhaps TRBD1 (6 bases). Between the trimmed V and J ends, which lost 6 bases and 5 bases, there was a span of 13 bases. From germline, CDR1 is LNHDA and CDR2 SQIVND (reference sequence). The CDR3 loop spans 14 amino acids. CDR3: CASSRQASNEKLFF. In nucleotides, the CDR3 is TGTGCCAGTAGCCGACAGGCAAGCAATGAAAAACTGTTTTTT.

This sequence joins TRBV2 and TRBJ1-5, with 9 positions matching TRBD1. V gave up 5 bases and J gave up 6 bases; unmatched junction bases: 8. The CDR3 contains 15 residues. CDR1 is SNHLY and CDR2 is FYNNEI in the germline V gene. CDR3 region: CASSRTGAGSQPQHF. CDR3 in DNA: TGTGCCAGCAGTCGGACAGGGGCCGGGAGTCAGCCCCAGCATTTT.

This sequence joins TRBV13 and TRBJ1-4; D remains unclear. The CDR3 runs 15 residues. CDR1 and CDR2 (germline): PRHDT, FYEKMQ (reference sequence). Trimming cost V 5 bases and J 6 bases, with 16 bases left between them. Here the CDR3 reads CASSRPGGGDEKLFF. CDR3 nucleotides: TGTGCCAGCAGCCGACCGGGAGGTGGGGATGAAAAACTGTTTTTT.

The chain has TRBV6-6 and TRBJ1-4, with D possibly being TRBD1 (6 bases). Germline CDR1 and CDR2: MNHNY and SVGAGI (reference sequence). The CDR3 loop spans 16 amino acids. V was shortened by 7 bases and J by 7 bases, with 22 bases between the two germline ends. This CDR3 is CASTSGQGIGSEKLFF. The CDR3 DNA follows: TGTGCCAGCACCTCTGGCCAGGGGATTGGAAGTGAAAAACTGTTTTTT.

The chain carries TRBV3-1 (or the pseudogene TRBV3-2) and TRBJ1-2; D gene ambiguous. CDR3 length equals 15 residues. With 4 bases removed from V and 5 bases from J, the gap between germline ends came to 17 bases. The germline V gene encodes CDR1 LGHDT and CDR2 YNNKEL (reference sequence). CDR3: CASSPHGRENYGYTF. DNA of the CDR3: TGTGCCAGCAGCCCGCACGGTAGGGAGAATTATGGCTACACCTTC.

V gene TRBV30 combines with J gene TRBJ2-7; D is unclear. Germline assignment: CDR1 GTSNPN and CDR2 SVGIG (reference sequence). The CDR3 covers 14 residues. V was cut by 2 bases and J by 2 bases, with 13 bases left in between. This CDR3 reads CAWSLSQDPYEQYF. DNA for the CDR3: TGTGCCTGGAGTCTAAGCCAGGACCCCTACGAGCAGTACTTC.

The rearrangement uses TRBV28 and TRBJ1-5, with 8 nucleotides matching TRBD1. The germline CDR1 and CDR2 sequences are MDHEN and SYDVKM. The CDR3 is made up of 15 amino acids. V gave up 3 bases and J gave up 7 bases; unmatched junction bases: 8. The CDR3 here is CASSFGRGRGQPQHF. CDR3 sequence (DNA): TGTGCCAGCAGTTTTGGCAGGGGGCGCGGACAGCCCCAGCATTTT.

The V gene is TRBV19, the J gene TRBJ2-3; possibly TRBD1 for D (6 bases). The CDR3 consists of 18 residues. Trimming shortened V by 1 base and J by 2 bases, and 19 bases separated the two germline ends. The germline V gene has CDR1 LNHDA and CDR2 SQIVND (reference sequence). In DNA form, the CDR3 reads TGTGCCAGTAGTATAGGTAGGGGGACGGAAACTTACACAGATACGCAGTATTTT. This encodes CASSIGRGTETYTDTQYF.

This sequence joins TRBV2 and TRBJ1-5; the D gene is possibly TRBD1 (5 bases). From germline, CDR1 is SNHLY and CDR2 FYNNEI. This CDR3 is 14 amino acids long. Trimming removed 6 bases at V and 2 bases at J, with 11 bases between. CDR3 loop: CASSRDGGNQPQHF. For the CDR3, the DNA is TGTGCCAGCAGCCGGGACGGCGGCAATCAGCCCCAGCATTTT.

The chain employs TRBV4-2 and TRBJ1-2; D remains ambiguous. Germline assignment: CDR1 LGHNA and CDR2 YNFKEQ. The V end lost 1 base, the J end lost 2 bases, and 8 bases lay between the germline ends. This CDR3 spans 14 amino acids. CDR3 protein: CASSQVGENYGYTF. CDR3 DNA sequence: TGTGCCAGCAGCCAAGTGGGAGAGAACTATGGCTACACCTTC.

The sample holds one count of this clone. This chain connects TRBV6-4 to TRBJ1-6; the D gene is possibly TRBD1 (6 bases). V was cut by 3 bases and J by 3 bases, with 6 bases left in between. CDR1 is MRHNA, CDR2 SNTAGT, per germline. The CDR3 contains 14 residues. The CDR3, as DNA: TGTGCCAGCAGTGAGACAGGCTATAATTCACCCCTCCACTTT. Protein sequence: CASSETGYNSPLHF.

This chain uses TRBV28 with TRBJ2-7; D call uncertain. This CDR3 has 12 amino acids. The V end was cut by 5 bases, the J end by 3 bases, with 8 bases between. Germline V lookup: CDR1 MDHEN, CDR2 SYDVKM. The CDR3 DNA reads as TGTGCCAGCAGTCGATCCCGCTACGAGCAGTACTTC. As protein: CASSRSRYEQYF.

The chain joins TRBV3-1 (or the pseudogene TRBV3-2) to TRBJ1-2, with a possible D match to TRBD1 (5 bases). Germline values: CDR1 LGHDT, CDR2 YNNKEL (reference sequence). There are 13 residues in the CDR3. Trimming cost V 6 bases and J 4 bases, with 12 bases left between them. This chain's CDR3 is CASSRDGIYGYTF. DNA for the CDR3: TGTGCCAGCAGTCGGGACGGAATCTATGGCTACACCTTC.

The gene calls are TRBV5-1 and TRBJ2-3; 7 nucleotides agree with TRBD1. The germline V gene encodes CDR1 SGHRS and CDR2 YFSETQ. The V and J ends lost 4 bases and 2 bases, in that order; junction bases with no gene match: 7. This CDR3 contains 15 residues. The CDR3 is CASSPRTGFTDTQYF. CDR3 coding DNA: TGCGCCAGCAGCCCAAGGACAGGTTTCACAGATACGCAGTATTTT.

The rearrangement uses TRBV11-3 and TRBJ2-1; D not certain. The length of the CDR3 is 13 residues. V was pared by 3 bases and J by 5 bases, with 8 bases between. Germline lookup yields CDR1 SGHNT and CDR2 YENEEA. The CDR3 region has the DNA TGTGCCAGCAGCTTGGACGGTAACAATGAGCAGTTCTTC. As protein: CASSLDGNNEQFF.

The CDR3 sequence: CASRGQGNGELFF. In DNA, the CDR3 is TGTGCCAGCAGGGGACAGGGGAACGGGGAGCTGTTTTTT. The rearrangement joins TRBV2 to TRBJ2-2, with 10 bases matching TRBD1. V shed 6 bases and J 7 bases; nucleotides not matched to a gene: 2. The CDR3 spans 13 residues. CDR1 is SNHLY, CDR2 FYNNEI, per germline.

Points on this clone: One junction end disagrees with the germline gene, perhaps due to a read error. V and J are TRBV7-3 and TRBJ2-5; possible D gene TRBD2, 6 bases. The CDR3 contains 12 residues. Germline lookup yields CDR1 SGHTA and CDR2 FQGTGA. CDR3 nucleotide sequence: TGTGCCAGCAGCTTACCCGGGAGACCCCTCCACTTC. Translated: CASSLPGRPLHF.

The chain couples TRBV2 to TRBJ2-5, with D tentatively TRBD1 (5 bases). The V end was cut by 10 bases, the J end by 4 bases, with 13 bases between. This CDR3 has 12 amino acids. Germline V CDR1 and CDR2: SNHLY, FYNNEI. The CDR3, as DNA: TGTGCCACCAAAGGGGTTGGAGAGACCCAGTACTTC. Protein sequence: CATKGVGETQYF. The full variable domain, rest sourced from reference TRBV2 and TRBJ2-5, is EPEVTQTPSHQVTQMGQEVILRCVPISNHLYFYWYRQILGQKVEFLVSFYNNEISEKSEIFDDQFSVERPDGSNFTLKIRSTKLEDSAMYFCATKGVGETQYFGPGTRLLVL.

J is TRBJ1-1 and V is TRBV29-1, with TRBD1 as a possible D gene (5 bases). V was shortened by 1 base and J by 4 bases, with 10 bases between the two germline ends. The V gene's germline CDR1 is SQVTM and CDR2 ANQGSEA. This CDR3 has 13 residues. The CDR3 nucleotides are TGCAGCGTTGAAGGCCCAAGGGGCACTGAAGCTTTCTTT. Its protein product is CSVEGPRGTEAFF.

J is TRBJ1-1 and V is TRBV5-1; D is unclear. Germline CDR1 and CDR2: SGHRS and YFSETQ. The CDR3 is 14 amino acids. Trimming cost V 0 bases and J 1 base, with 7 bases left between them. The CDR3: CASSLDTWNTEAFF. CDR3 nucleotide sequence: TGCGCCAGCAGCTTGGACACTTGGAACACTGAAGCTTTCTTT.

This chain links TRBV2 with TRBJ2-5; 9 bases are shared with TRBD1. V lost 2 bases to trimming and J lost 5 bases; unmatched junction nucleotides: 9. The CDR3 extends over 16 amino acids. The germline V gene has CDR1 SNHLY and CDR2 FYNNEI. The CDR3 DNA sequence: TGTGCCAGCAGTGAAAGGAACAGGGGGCGCGAGGAGACCCAGTACTTC. This gives the protein CASSERNRGREETQYF.

The DNA of the CDR3 is TGTGCCAGCAGCCTAGCCCTAGCGGGAAAGACCGGGGAGCTGTTTTTT. This gives the protein CASSLALAGKTGELFF. The J gene is TRBJ2-2, the V gene TRBV3-1 (or the pseudogene TRBV3-2); the match to TRBD2 covers 9 bases. The CDR3 sequence is 16 residues long. Losses at the gene ends were 4 bases for V and 5 bases for J; bases not matched to a gene: 8. CDR1 is LGHDT, CDR2 YNNKEL, per germline (reference sequence).

V and J are TRBV5-6 and TRBJ1-1, with D maybe TRBD1 (6 bases). The CDR3 is 13 amino acids. The V gene's germline CDR1 is SGHDT and CDR2 YYEEEE. The V gene lost 4 bases and the J gene lost 7 bases, with 14 bases spanning the gap. The CDR3 DNA reads TGTGCCAGCAGCGGCCAGGGGAAAGATGAAGCTTTCTTT. This gives the protein CASSGQGKDEAFF.

The gene calls are TRBV10-3 and TRBJ1-2; the D gene is possibly TRBD1 (6 bases). Germline V gene lookup returns CDR1 ENHRY and CDR2 SYGVKD. This CDR3 is 15 amino acids long. Trimming cost V 3 bases and J 4 bases, with 15 bases left between them. CDR3 sequence reads: CAISDLQGPSYGYTF. CDR3 coding DNA: TGTGCCATCAGTGACCTACAGGGCCCCTCCTATGGCTACACCTTC.

The chain's CDR3 is CASSPTGRGQYF. CDR3 nucleotide sequence: TGTGCCAGCAGCCCCACAGGGCGAGGGCAGTACTTC. The chain couples TRBV11-3 to TRBJ2-7, with D maybe TRBD1 (6 bases). The CDR3 has 12 residues. Trimming left V 5 bases short and J 9 bases short, with 14 bases between. Germline CDR1 SGHNT, CDR2 YENEEA.

This sequence joins TRBV11-3 and TRBJ2-2, with D maybe TRBD1 (5 bases). This CDR3 contains 15 residues. CDR1 and CDR2 (germline): SGHNT, YENEEA. V lost 1 base to trimming and J lost 8 bases, with 14 bases between them. CDR3: CASSLGAGLSGELFF. CDR3 bases: TGTGCCAGCAGCTTAGGAGCAGGGTTGTCGGGGGAGCTGTTTTTT.

V usage is TRBV28 and J usage is TRBJ1-1, with TRBD1 matching over 7 bases. The CDR3 is 15 amino acids. With V trimmed by 4 bases and J by 4 bases, 9 bases remained unmatched. Germline loops: CDR1 MDHEN, CDR2 SYDVKM. CDR3 DNA: TGTGCCAGCAGTTCCCAAGGAGGGGACAGCACTGAAGCTTTCTTT. It yields the protein CASSSQGGDSTEAFF.